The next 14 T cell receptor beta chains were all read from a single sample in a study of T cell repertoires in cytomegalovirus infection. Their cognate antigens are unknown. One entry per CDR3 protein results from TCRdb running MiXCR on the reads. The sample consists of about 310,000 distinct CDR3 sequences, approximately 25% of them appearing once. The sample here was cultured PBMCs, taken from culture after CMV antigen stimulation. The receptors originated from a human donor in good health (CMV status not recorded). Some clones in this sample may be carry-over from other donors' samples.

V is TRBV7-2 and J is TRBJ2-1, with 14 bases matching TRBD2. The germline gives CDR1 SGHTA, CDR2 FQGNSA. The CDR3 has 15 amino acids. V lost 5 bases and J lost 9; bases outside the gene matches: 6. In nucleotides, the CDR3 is TGTGCCAGCAGCCCGCGGGGACTAGCGGGAGCTGAGCAGTTCTTC. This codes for CASSPRGLAGAEQFF.

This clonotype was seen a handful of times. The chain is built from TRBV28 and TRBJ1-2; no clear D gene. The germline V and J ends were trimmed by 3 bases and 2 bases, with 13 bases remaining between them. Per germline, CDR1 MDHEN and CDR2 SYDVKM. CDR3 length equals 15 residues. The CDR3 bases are TGTGCCAGCAGTTTCCAGACTGGACGAAACTATGGCTACACCTTC. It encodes CASSFQTGRNYGYTF.

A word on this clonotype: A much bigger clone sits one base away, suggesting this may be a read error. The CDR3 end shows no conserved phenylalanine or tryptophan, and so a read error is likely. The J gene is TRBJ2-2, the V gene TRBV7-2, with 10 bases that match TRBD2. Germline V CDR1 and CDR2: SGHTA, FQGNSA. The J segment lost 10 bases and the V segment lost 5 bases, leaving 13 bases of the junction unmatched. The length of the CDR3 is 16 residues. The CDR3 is CASSQPGTSAGAELFV. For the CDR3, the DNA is TGTGCCAGCAGCCAACCCGGGACTAGCGCCGGGGCGGAGCTGTTTGTT.

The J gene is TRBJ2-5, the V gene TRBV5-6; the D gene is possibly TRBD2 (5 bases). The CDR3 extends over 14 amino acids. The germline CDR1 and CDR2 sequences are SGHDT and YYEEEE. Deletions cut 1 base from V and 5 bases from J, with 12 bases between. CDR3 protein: CASSLRGWVETQYF. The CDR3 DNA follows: TGTGCCAGCAGCTTGCGGGGTTGGGTCGAGACCCAGTACTTC.

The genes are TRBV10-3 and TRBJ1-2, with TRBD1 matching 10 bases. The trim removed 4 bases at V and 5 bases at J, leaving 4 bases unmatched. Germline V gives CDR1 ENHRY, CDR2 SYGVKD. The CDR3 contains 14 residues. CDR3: CAISADRGRYGYTF. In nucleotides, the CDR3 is TGTGCCATCAGTGCCGACAGGGGGCGGTATGGCTACACCTTC.

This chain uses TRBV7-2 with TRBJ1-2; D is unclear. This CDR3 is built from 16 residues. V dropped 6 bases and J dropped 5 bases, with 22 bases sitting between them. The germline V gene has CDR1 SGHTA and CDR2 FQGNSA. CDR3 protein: CASRPGFSPWGYGYTF. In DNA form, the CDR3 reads TGTGCCAGCAGACCCGGGTTTTCGCCGTGGGGTTATGGCTACACCTTC.

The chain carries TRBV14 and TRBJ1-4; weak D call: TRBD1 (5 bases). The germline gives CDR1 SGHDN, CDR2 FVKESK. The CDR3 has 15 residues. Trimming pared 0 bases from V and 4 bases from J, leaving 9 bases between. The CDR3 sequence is CASSQDRGRNEKLFF. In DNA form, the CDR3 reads TGTGCCAGCAGCCAAGATCGGGGCCGTAATGAAAAACTGTTTTTT.

The CDR3 region is CASNTGGPPYGYTF. CDR3 bases: TGTGCCAGCAACACCGGAGGGCCACCCTATGGCTACACCTTC. V usage is TRBV28 and J usage is TRBJ1-2; D is ambiguous. CDR1 MDHEN and CDR2 SYDVKM come from the germline V gene. This CDR3 spans 14 amino acids. Trimming shortened V by 7 bases and J by 4 bases, and 16 bases separated the two germline ends.

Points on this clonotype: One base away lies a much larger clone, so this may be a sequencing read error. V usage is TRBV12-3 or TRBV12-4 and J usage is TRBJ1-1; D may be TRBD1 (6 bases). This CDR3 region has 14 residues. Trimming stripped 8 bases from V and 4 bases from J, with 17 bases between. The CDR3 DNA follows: TGTGCCAGCCACCCAGAACAGGGTCCCACTGAAGCTTTCTTT. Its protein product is CASHPEQGPTEAFF.

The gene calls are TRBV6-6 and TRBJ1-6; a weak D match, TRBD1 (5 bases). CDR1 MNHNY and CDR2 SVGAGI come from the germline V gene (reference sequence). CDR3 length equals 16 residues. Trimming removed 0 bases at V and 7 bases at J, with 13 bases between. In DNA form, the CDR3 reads TGTGCCAGCAGTTACTCCCGGACAAATCAAAATTCACCCCTCCACTTT. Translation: CASSYSRTNQNSPLHF.

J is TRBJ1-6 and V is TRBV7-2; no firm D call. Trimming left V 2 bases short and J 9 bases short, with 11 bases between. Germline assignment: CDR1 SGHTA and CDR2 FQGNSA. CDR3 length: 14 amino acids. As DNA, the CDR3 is TGTGCCAGCAGCTTAACACAGAAGCGTTCACCCCTCCACTTT. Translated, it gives CASSLTQKRSPLHF.

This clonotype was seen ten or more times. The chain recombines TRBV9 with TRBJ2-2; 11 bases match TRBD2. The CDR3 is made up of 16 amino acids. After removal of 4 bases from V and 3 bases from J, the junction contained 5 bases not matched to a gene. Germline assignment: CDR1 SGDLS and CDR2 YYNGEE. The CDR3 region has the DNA TGTGCCAGCAGCCCTCGGACTAGCGGGTACACCGGGGAGCTGTTTTTT. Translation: CASSPRTSGYTGELFF.

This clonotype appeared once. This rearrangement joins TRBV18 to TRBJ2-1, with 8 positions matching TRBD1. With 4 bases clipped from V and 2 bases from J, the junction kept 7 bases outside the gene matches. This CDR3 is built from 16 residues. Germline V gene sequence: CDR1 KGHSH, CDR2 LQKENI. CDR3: CASSLLGQGPYNEQFF. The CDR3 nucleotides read TGTGCCAGCTCACTACTCGGACAGGGTCCCTACAATGAGCAGTTCTTC.

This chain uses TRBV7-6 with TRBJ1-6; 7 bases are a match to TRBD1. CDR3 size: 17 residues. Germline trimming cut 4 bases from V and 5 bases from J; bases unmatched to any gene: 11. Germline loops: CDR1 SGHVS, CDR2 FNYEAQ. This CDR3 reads CASSSTRGPRDNSPLHF. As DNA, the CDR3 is TGTGCCAGCAGCTCCACTAGGGGGCCAAGGGATAATTCACCCCTCCACTTT.